A selection of T cell receptor beta chains follows, all from one sample in a study of blood T cell repertoires in COVID-19. Sequencing was performed with immunoSEQ multiplex PCR; in TCRdb, only in-frame clones are kept and a portion is missing. The table shows roughly 100,000 clones, with about 90% occurring only once. The sequenced material came from peripheral blood. Receptors were obtained from a woman aged 60-70 years with acute or convalescent COVID-19. Each CDR3 is given with its conserved first and last residue. The size field is filled for only some rows; it gives once, few, many or a size class.

size	J	V	CDR3
-	TRBJ1-2	TRBV2	CASSKDREGGYTF
-	TRBJ2-3	TRBV11-3	CASSPIRSTDTQYF
few	TRBJ1-1	TRBV3-1/TRBV3-2	CASSPASLAGAFF
-	TRBJ2-5	TRBV29-1	CSGSMSVQETQYF
-	TRBJ2-1	TRBV4-1	CASSQVTGFNEQFF
few	TRBJ2-2	TRBV3-1/TRBV3-2	CASSRAEPNTGELFF
-	TRBJ2-1	TRBV19	CASSIRTSNEQFF
-	TRBJ1-5	TRBV6-6	CASSSPAQGLPQPQHF
-	TRBJ2-3	TRBV6-6	CASSYRVRSTDTQYF
-	TRBJ2-7	TRBV9	CASSVGPPGEQYF
-	TRBJ1-1	TRBV28	CASKPGTANTEAFF
-	TRBJ1-2	TRBV20-1	CSASGPGSKRNGYTF
-	TRBJ1-6	TRBV28	CAGQGQNSPLHF
-	TRBJ1-2	TRBV28	CASSLITGGANYGYTF
-	TRBJ1-1	TRBV9	CASSVAYMNTEAFF
-	TRBJ2-3	TRBV6-1	CASSEAPRLAPSTDTQYF
-	TRBJ2-1	TRBV5-5	CASSPTGGTYNEQFF
-	TRBJ1-1	TRBV7-2	CASSLSRQLEAFF
-	TRBJ1-6	TRBV25-1	CASSELLGSPLHF
-	TRBJ2-7	TRBV28	CASSPGLDPYEQYF
-	TRBJ2-3	TRBV4-1	CASSQRLAGGISTDTQYF
few	TRBJ1-1	TRBV6-5	CASLGETLNTEAFF
once	TRBJ2-6	TRBV5-1	CASSFGPGANVLTF
-	TRBJ1-6	TRBV9	CASSVASQGSPLHF
-	TRBJ2-1	TRBV14	CASSPGAIAGVGEQLF
-	TRBJ2-1	TRBV5-1	CASSLGQGGYNEQFF
-	TRBJ1-2	TRBV2	CASSEYSSGQGVNGYTF
once	TRBJ1-2	TRBV3-1/TRBV3-2	CASSQGSGADYGYTF
-	TRBJ2-7	TRBV28	CASSRGTPAYEQYF
-	TRBJ1-1	TRBV2	CASSVLRDTEAFF
-	TRBJ1-6	TRBV11-1	CASSAQTGAGTLHF
-	TRBJ1-4	TRBV30	CAWNGQVGKLFF
-	TRBJ1-1	TRBV19	CATNDRRKNTEAFF
-	TRBJ2-7	TRBV15	CATSRDLRTGGNEQYF
-	TRBJ1-2	TRBV7-9	CASSLGQGRGYGYTF
-	TRBJ2-5	TRBV24-1	CATSEPGQGWETQYF
once	TRBJ2-5	TRBV3-1/TRBV3-2	CASSILSSGTQYF
-	TRBJ2-7	TRBV28	CATRDYTDGEQYF
-	TRBJ1-6	TRBV6-6	CASSYLMSGNNSPLHF
-	TRBJ1-1	TRBV5-1	CASSVTGGRTEAFF
-	TRBJ1-5	TRBV6-2/TRBV6-3	CASSYSRQSSNQPQHF
-	TRBJ1-2	TRBV2	CASSEQGMSSNYGYTF
once	TRBJ1-3	TRBV18	CASSPSFGGPGSGNTIYF
-	TRBJ1-1	TRBV29-1	CSVTQGEGTEAFF
-	TRBJ1-2	TRBV4-1	CASSQDAGPYGYTF
-	TRBJ2-1	TRBV24-1	CATSDLTQGGNEQFF
-	TRBJ2-3	TRBV3-1/TRBV3-2	CASSQDTGCRYF